Included here is one TCR beta chain sequence, with context. Antigen specificity is unknown. Method: immunoSEQ multiplex PCR; TCRdb's copy keeps in-frame clones and lacks some. The table shows approximately 360,000 clones, with about 83% occurring only once. Trimming removed 0 bases from V and 5 bases from J, with 17 bases in between. This CDR3 contains 16 residues. The germline CDR1 and CDR2 sequences are SGDLS and YYNGEE. The sample belongs to a study of Ad26.COV2.S vaccination and SARS-CoV-2 variants. Treatment denoted: around 19 received Ad26.COV2.S at low or high dose, single or two shots; roughly five received placebo; per-sample allocation not given. Following the first vaccine or placebo injection, samples were taken on day 63. Study-wide points: Spike-specific responses of CD8+ and CD4+ T cells were reported to display substantial breadth after vaccination.

Sequencing used peripheral blood, obtained in a trial of Ad26.COV2.S vaccine versus placebo. The receptor was derived from a person between 18 and 59 years old who received the Ad26.COV2.S COVID-19 vaccine or a placebo. The gene calls are TRBV9 and TRBJ2-5; D possibly corresponds to TRBD2 (6 bases). The DNA for the CDR3 is TGTGCCAGCAGCGTAGCGGGAGAAGGAGTGCTGGAGACCCAGTACTTC. It encodes CASSVAGEGVLETQYF.